Shown below are 21 T cell receptor beta chains from a single sample sequenced in a study of shared T cell receptors in the human thymus. Method: immunoSEQ multiplex PCR; TCRdb's copy keeps in-frame clones and lacks some. Counted here are approximately 760,000 clones, 80% to 90% occurring once; the ten biggest clones make up about 0.0098%. This sample was also put to use in a study of human thymus T cells.

The sequenced material came from thymocytes. The receptor source for this set is a girl in the first two years of life with a congenital heart defect.

The chain recombines TRBV13 with TRBJ2-1; 7 positions agree with TRBD1. The CDR3 has 20 residues. Trimming at V came to 2 bases and at J to 4 bases, leaving 20 bases not matched to a gene. Per the germline V gene, CDR1 is PRHDT and CDR2 is FYEKMQ (reference sequence). The CDR3 loop is CASSLRGKQGQYSIYNEQFF. CDR3 nucleotides: TGTGCCAGCAGCTTACGGGGTAAACAGGGGCAATATTCAATATACAATGAGCAGTTCTTC.

This clone has more than one count but fewer than ten. The chain employs TRBV10-2 and TRBJ1-5; possibly TRBD1 for D (6 bases). Germline CDR1 reads WSHSY; CDR2 reads SAAADI. The V gene lost 8 bases and the J gene lost 3 bases, with 17 bases spanning the gap. This CDR3 has 15 residues. The CDR3 protein is CASRSDRTPNQPQHF. In nucleotides, the CDR3 is TGCGCCAGCCGCTCCGACAGGACTCCCAATCAGCCCCAGCATTTT.

The CDR3 loop reads CASSQDHRGEKLFF. The CDR3 DNA is TGCGCCAGCAGCCAGGATCATAGGGGGGAAAAACTGTTTTTT. J is TRBJ1-4 and V is TRBV4-1; weak D call: TRBD1 (6 bases). Germline V gene sequence: CDR1 MGHRA, CDR2 YSYEKL. The CDR3 consists of 14 residues. Deletions cut 3 bases from V and 8 bases from J, with 13 bases between.

This clone was detected only once. The chain uses TRBV30 and TRBJ1-6, with 10 bases matching TRBD1. V was clipped by 5 bases and J by 0 bases; unmatched bases: 7. Germline assignment: CDR1 GTSNPN and CDR2 SVGIG (reference sequence). The CDR3 length is 17 residues. The CDR3: CAWGGDRGSSYNSPLHF. DNA for the CDR3: TGTGCCTGGGGAGGGGACAGGGGTAGCTCCTATAATTCACCCCTCCACTTT.

This rearrangement joins TRBV7-6 to TRBJ2-2; 9 bases align to TRBD2. Germline loops: CDR1 SGHVS, CDR2 FNYEAQ. Trimming at V came to 5 bases and at J to 6 bases, leaving 13 bases not matched to a gene. CDR3 length: 17 amino acids. For the CDR3, the DNA is TGTGCCAGCAGCGGAAGACTATCGCGGGGGGGCCCCGGGGAGCTGTTTTTT. This sequence encodes CASSGRLSRGGPGELFF.

This sequence joins TRBV5-8 and TRBJ1-2; 7 bases map to TRBD1. The CDR3 extends over 13 amino acids. V trimming: 4 bases; J trimming: 4 bases; junction bases outside the gene matches: 4. The germline V gene encodes CDR1 SGHTS and CDR2 YDEGEE. In DNA, the CDR3 is TGTGCCAGCAGCCCCCGGGACAGCTATGGCTACACCTTC. Translation: CASSPRDSYGYTF. Combining the CDR3 with reference TRBV5-8 and TRBJ1-2 gives the whole variable domain EAGVTQSPTHLIKTRGQQATLRCSPISGHTSVYWYQQALGLGLQFLLWYDEGEERNRGNFPPRFSGRQFPNYSSELNVNALELEDSALYLCASSPRDSYGYTFGSGTRLTVV.

This clone was picked up a small number of times. CDR3 protein: CSVGAPNEQFF. CDR3 sequence (DNA): TGCAGCGTTGGGGCCCCGAATGAGCAGTTCTTC. This chain uses TRBV29-1 with TRBJ2-1; D remains unclear. CDR3 length: 11 amino acids. The V gene's germline CDR1 is SQVTM and CDR2 ANQGSEA. V was trimmed by 4 bases and J by 7 bases, leaving 8 bases between them.

The chain has TRBV4-1 and TRBJ1-3; D might be TRBD1 (5 bases). The germline gives CDR1 MGHRA, CDR2 YSYEKL. V lost 4 bases to trimming and J lost 0 bases, with 22 bases between them. This CDR3 region has 19 residues. The CDR3 is CASSPKDTVDLSSGNTIYF. The CDR3, as DNA: TGCGCCAGCAGCCCCAAGGACACCGTCGACCTTAGCTCTGGAAACACCATATATTTT.

V gene TRBV5-1 combines with J gene TRBJ2-7; the match to TRBD2 covers 10 bases. Germline V gene sequence: CDR1 SGHRS, CDR2 YFSETQ. Unmatched junction bases numbered 8, after V lost 3 bases and J lost 2 bases. This CDR3 comprises 16 residues. CDR3 amino acids: CASSWGLARLAYEQYF. CDR3 DNA sequence: TGCGCCAGCAGCTGGGGACTAGCGAGGCTGGCCTACGAGCAGTACTTC.

The V and J genes are TRBV5-4 and TRBJ2-7, with 11 bases identical to TRBD2. CDR1 and CDR2 (germline): SGHNT, YYREEE (reference sequence). V was pared by 4 bases and J by 2 bases, with 8 bases of the junction left unmatched. CDR3 length: 16 amino acids. CDR3 sequence: CASSIGTSGRAYEQYF. CDR3 DNA sequence: TGTGCCAGCAGCATCGGGACTAGCGGCAGAGCCTACGAGCAGTACTTC.

The chain links TRBV29-1 to TRBJ1-1, with 7 bases matching TRBD1. Germline CDR1 reads SQVTM; CDR2 reads ANQGSEA. V dropped 4 bases and J dropped 1; count of bases not matched to a gene: 3. The CDR3 totals 13 residues. The CDR3 DNA sequence: TGCAGCGTTGGGCAGGGGGAGAACACTGAAGCTTTCTTT. It encodes CSVGQGENTEAFF.

V usage is TRBV6-4 and J usage is TRBJ2-3, with 10 bases matching TRBD2. CDR1 is MRHNA and CDR2 is SNTAGT in the germline V gene. The length of the CDR3 is 15 residues. V shed 4 bases, J shed 0 bases, and the junction held 1 base outside the gene matches. The CDR3 loop reads CASSALAGSTDTQYF. Here the CDR3 DNA reads TGTGCCAGCAGTGCACTAGCGGGGAGCACAGATACGCAGTATTTT.

This rearrangement joins TRBV2 to TRBJ1-2; 8 positions match TRBD1. Trimming cost V 0 bases and J 0 bases; bases outside gene matches: 12. The length of the CDR3 is 19 residues. Germline V CDR1 and CDR2: SNHLY, FYNNEI. The CDR3 spells CASSEASRTGLSANYGYTF. DNA for the CDR3: TGTGCCAGCAGTGAAGCTTCTAGGACAGGGCTTTCTGCTAACTATGGCTACACCTTC.

V usage is TRBV5-1 and J usage is TRBJ2-2; TRBD1 is a possible D gene (6 bases). The V end was cut by 0 bases, the J end by 0 bases, with 12 bases between. CDR3 size: 17 residues. Germline assignment: CDR1 SGHRS and CDR2 YFSETQ. CDR3 residues: CASSLVGRTANTGELFF. DNA for the CDR3: TGCGCCAGCAGCTTGGTCGGGCGGACAGCGAACACCGGGGAGCTGTTTTTT.

This CDR3 reads CASFRTGPCTDTQYF. DNA for the CDR3: TGTGCCAGCTTCCGGACAGGGCCCTGCACAGATACGCAGTATTTT. This chain connects TRBV7-9 to TRBJ2-3, with TRBD1 matching over 8 bases. Germline V gives CDR1 SEHNR, CDR2 FQNEAQ (reference sequence). The length of the CDR3 is 15 residues. The V and J ends lost 8 bases and 1 base, in that order; junction bases with no gene match: 8. Variable domain in full (rest from reference TRBV7-9 and TRBJ2-3): DTGVSQNPRHKITKRGQNVTFRCDPISEHNRLYWYRQTLGQGPEFLTYFQNEAQLEKSRLLSDRFSAERPKGSFSTLEIQRTEQGDSAMYLCASFRTGPCTDTQYFGPGTRLTVL.

The chain carries TRBV5-4 and TRBJ1-1; 8 bases agree with TRBD1. The V gene's germline CDR1 is SGHNT and CDR2 YYREEE (reference sequence). V shed 2 bases, J shed 4 bases, and the junction held 4 bases outside the gene matches. The CDR3 is made up of 14 amino acids. The CDR3: CASSLDRGSTEAFF. The CDR3 region has the DNA TGTGCCAGCAGCTTAGACAGGGGTTCCACTGAAGCTTTCTTT.

This chain connects TRBV28 to TRBJ2-1; TRBD2 agrees at 13 bases. From germline, CDR1 is MDHEN and CDR2 SYDVKM. This CDR3 is built from 14 residues. V lost 3 bases and J lost 7; bases outside the gene matches: 0. The CDR3 DNA is TGTGCCAGCAGTTTGGGACTAGCGGGGAATGAGCAGTTCTTC. Amino acids: CASSLGLAGNEQFF.

The chain uses TRBV7-6 and TRBJ2-1, with unresolved D. This CDR3 has 15 residues. Germline assignment: CDR1 SGHVS and CDR2 FNYEAQ. V lost 2 bases and J 0 bases, leaving 8 bases between the germline ends. CDR3 sequence: CASSLTLSSYNEQFF. CDR3 bases: TGTGCCAGCAGCTTAACTCTAAGCTCCTACAATGAGCAGTTCTTC.

The chain employs TRBV4-3 and TRBJ1-6; TRBD1 might be the D (6 bases). In germline, CDR1 is LGHNA, CDR2 YSLEER. CDR3 length equals 18 residues. Trimming removed 1 base from V and 8 bases from J, with 21 bases in between. The CDR3 DNA follows: TGCGCCAGCAGCCAAGTAACTAAGGGGGGGGATATTTATTCACCCCTCCACTTT. Residues: CASSQVTKGGDIYSPLHF.

Only one count was recorded for this clone. This sequence joins TRBV4-1 and TRBJ1-4, with 9 nucleotides matching TRBD1. The CDR3 contains 18 residues. Losses at the gene ends were 0 bases for V and 7 bases for J; bases not matched to a gene: 12. The germline V gene has CDR1 MGHRA and CDR2 YSYEKL. CDR3 region: CASSQEVPRTGGGEKLFF. The CDR3 bases are TGCGCCAGCAGCCAAGAAGTCCCCCGTACAGGGGGCGGTGAAAAACTGTTTTTT.

The chain joins TRBV5-1 to TRBJ2-5; D ambiguous. Trimming shortened V by 5 bases and J by 5 bases, and 13 bases separated the two germline ends. The CDR3 totals 13 residues. Germline V gene data show CDR1 as SGHRS and CDR2 as YFSETQ. In DNA form, the CDR3 reads TGCGCCAGCAGTCTGAACTACCGCGAGACCCAGTACTTC. Protein sequence: CASSLNYRETQYF.